What follows are 18 T cell receptor beta chains derived from one specimen sequenced in a study of cytomegalovirus exposure and HLA in healthy donors. With 60 Vbeta and 13 Jbeta primers, the PCR was carried out. Profiled with immunoSEQ multiplex PCR; TCRdb holds only in-frame clones, not every one. Of roughly 160,000 clones in the sample, 79% were seen once. The material sequenced was PBMCs. Receptor source: a man in his forties in good health and CMV-seronegative.

This rearrangement joins TRBV28 to TRBJ1-5; possible D gene TRBD1, 6 bases. Trimming removed 6 bases from V and 6 bases from J, with 9 bases in between. CDR3 length equals 12 residues. Germline V gene sequence: CDR1 MDHEN, CDR2 SYDVKM. CDR3 DNA: TGTGCCAGCAGACAGGGTCCTCAGCCCCAGCATTTT. It translates to CASRQGPQPQHF.

V is TRBV15 and J is TRBJ2-7; 9 nucleotides line up with TRBD2. Germline V lookup: CDR1 LNHNV, CDR2 YYDKDF (reference sequence). V lost 10 bases to trimming and J lost 2 bases; unmatched junction nucleotides: 6. There are 13 residues in the CDR3. The CDR3 sequence: CASGRAVAYEQYF. The CDR3, as DNA: TGTGCCAGCGGGAGGGCCGTTGCCTACGAGCAGTACTTC.

The chain recombines TRBV6-1 with TRBJ2-2; the D is unclear. Trimming removed 5 bases at V and 7 bases at J, with 17 bases between. CDR1 is MNHNS, CDR2 SASEGT, per germline. The CDR3 runs 15 residues. This chain's CDR3 is CASSPRRSQVGELFF. CDR3 DNA: TGTGCCAGCAGTCCTCGGCGCAGTCAGGTCGGGGAGCTGTTTTTT.

V gene TRBV28 combines with J gene TRBJ2-3, with a weak D call TRBD2 (7 bases). The ends were cut back, 4 bases at V and 8 bases at J, with 16 bases in the middle. This CDR3 has 14 amino acids. Germline CDR1 MDHEN, CDR2 SYDVKM. The CDR3 DNA follows: TGTGCCAGCAGTTCCGGGAGGACAGTTTCTACGCAGTATTTT. Its protein is CASSSGRTVSTQYF.

The chain joins TRBV6-1 to TRBJ2-1; maybe TRBD2 (5 bases). CDR3 length equals 14 residues. CDR1 MNHNS and CDR2 SASEGT come from the germline V gene. Trimming cost V 5 bases and J 2 bases, with 10 bases left between them. The CDR3 DNA is TGTGCCAGCAGTCCCACTAGGACCTACAATGAGCAGTTCTTC. Translated: CASSPTRTYNEQFF.

The genes are TRBV9 and TRBJ2-7; 12 bases agree with TRBD2. The CDR3 is 14 amino acids. Trimming removed 3 bases from V and 7 bases from J; junction bases left unmatched: 5. In germline, CDR1 is SGDLS, CDR2 YYNGEE. Written as DNA, the CDR3 is TGTGCCAGCAGCGAACTAGCGGGAGGAGGTGAGCAGTACTTC. Encoded protein: CASSELAGGGEQYF.

The count of this clone is one. One junction end does not reproduce the germline sequence, and a read error may be involved. The chain recombines TRBV6-5 with TRBJ2-6; perhaps TRBD1 as D (5 bases). This CDR3 contains 14 residues. From germline, CDR1 is MNHEY and CDR2 SVGAGI. This CDR3 reads CASSLSVGANGLTF. CDR3 coding DNA: TGTGCCAGCAGTCTGTCGGTTGGGGCCAACGGCCTGACTTTC.

J is TRBJ2-3 and V is TRBV7-6; D may be TRBD1 (5 bases). Germline V gives CDR1 SGHVS, CDR2 FNYEAQ. This CDR3 region has 16 residues. The V and J ends lost 0 bases and 1 base respectively, with 11 bases between them. CDR3 amino acids: CASSLAGVTGTDTQYF. CDR3 bases: TGTGCCAGCAGCTTAGCAGGGGTTACAGGCACAGATACGCAGTATTTT.

A word on this clone: The junction does not match germline at one end; this may be a read error. The rearrangement joins TRBV30 to TRBJ1-4, with 8 bases that match TRBD1. In germline, CDR1 is GTSNPN, CDR2 SVGIG (reference sequence). CDR3 size: 14 residues. The CDR3 sequence is CAWSDGPNPGQACF. The CDR3 nucleotides read TGTGCCTGGAGTGACGGCCCGAATCCGGGACAGGCATGTTTT.

The V gene is TRBV28, the J gene TRBJ1-3; 8 bases match TRBD1. The CDR3 spans 14 residues. V trimming: 4 bases; J trimming: 2 bases; junction bases outside the gene matches: 1. The germline gives CDR1 MDHEN, CDR2 SYDVKM. CDR3 nucleotides: TGTGCCAGCAGTTGGGACAGGACTGGAAACACCATATATTTT. It is translated as CASSWDRTGNTIYF.

DNA of the CDR3: TGTGCCAGCATAGACAGTTCGTACTATGGCTACACCTTC. It codes for CASIDSSYYGYTF. This chain uses TRBV28 with TRBJ1-2, with a tentative D call TRBD1 (5 bases). The V gene's germline CDR1 is MDHEN and CDR2 SYDVKM. The CDR3 totals 13 residues. V was cut by 7 bases and J by 3 bases, with 12 bases left in between.

V and J are TRBV11-3 and TRBJ2-2, with a weak D call TRBD2 (6 bases). Deletions cut 5 bases from V and 5 bases from J, with 12 bases between. Germline V lookup: CDR1 SGHNT, CDR2 YENEEA. The CDR3 is 14 residues long. In DNA, the CDR3 is TGTGCCAGCAGCACCCGGAGCGGGACCGGGGAGCTGTTTTTT. Residues: CASSTRSGTGELFF.

The gene calls are TRBV19 and TRBJ2-5, with 7 bases identical to TRBD1. The germline V gene has CDR1 LNHDA and CDR2 SQIVND (reference sequence). After removal of 1 base from V and 5 bases from J, the junction contained 7 bases not matched to a gene. The CDR3 runs to 15 residues. CDR3 sequence: CASSIAGGVGETQYF. The CDR3 DNA sequence: TGTGCCAGTAGTATAGCAGGGGGAGTGGGCGAGACCCAGTACTTC.

CDR3 nucleotides: TGCGCCAGCAGCCAGCCAGGCACCAATCAGCCCCAGCATTTT. It is translated as CASSQPGTNQPQHF. The chain is built from TRBV4-1 and TRBJ1-5; no clear D gene. V dropped 3 bases and J dropped 3 bases, with 9 bases sitting between them. There are 14 residues in the CDR3. Per the germline V gene, CDR1 is MGHRA and CDR2 is YSYEKL.

This rearrangement joins TRBV5-1 to TRBJ2-2; 7 nucleotides align to TRBD2. The germline V gene has CDR1 SGHRS and CDR2 YFSETQ. V lost 4 bases to trimming and J lost 6 bases; unmatched junction nucleotides: 15. This CDR3 is built from 17 residues. CDR3 DNA sequence: TGCGCCAGCAGCAAGATGACCTCCGGGGGGATGGCCGGGGAGCTGTTTTTT. This encodes CASSKMTSGGMAGELFF.

The V and J genes are TRBV19 and TRBJ2-7; TRBD2 might be the D (7 bases). This CDR3 is built from 15 residues. Germline V gives CDR1 LNHDA, CDR2 SQIVND (reference sequence). The germline V and J ends were trimmed by 10 bases and 7 bases, with 26 bases remaining between them. The CDR3 loop reads CATARGRGRFGEQYF. The CDR3 DNA is TGTGCCACAGCGAGAGGGCGGGGGCGATTTGGAGAGCAGTACTTC.

The gene calls are TRBV9 and TRBJ2-3, with 9 bases that match TRBD1. CDR1 and CDR2 (germline): SGDLS, YYNGEE. Germline trimming cut 3 bases from V and 8 bases from J; bases unmatched to any gene: 7. The CDR3 consists of 14 residues. In DNA, the CDR3 is TGTGCCAGCAGCGCCACAGGGGGCTCGAGTACGCAGTATTTT. Its translation: CASSATGGSSTQYF. Drawing the rest from reference TRBV9 and TRBJ2-3, the complete variable domain is DSGVTQTPKHLITATGQRVTLRCSPRSGDLSVYWYQQSLDQGLQFLIQYYNGEERAKGNILERFSAQQFPDLHSELNLSSLELGDSALYFCASSATGGSSTQYFGPGTRLTVL.

The V gene is TRBV2, the J gene TRBJ2-1; 12 bases line up with TRBD2. The CDR3 has 16 amino acids. V trimming: 6 bases; J trimming: 10 bases; junction bases outside the gene matches: 13. Germline CDR1 and CDR2: SNHLY and FYNNEI. CDR3 sequence: CASRNHLAGGPREQFF. The CDR3 bases are TGTGCCAGCAGAAACCATCTAGCGGGAGGGCCAAGGGAGCAGTTCTTC.